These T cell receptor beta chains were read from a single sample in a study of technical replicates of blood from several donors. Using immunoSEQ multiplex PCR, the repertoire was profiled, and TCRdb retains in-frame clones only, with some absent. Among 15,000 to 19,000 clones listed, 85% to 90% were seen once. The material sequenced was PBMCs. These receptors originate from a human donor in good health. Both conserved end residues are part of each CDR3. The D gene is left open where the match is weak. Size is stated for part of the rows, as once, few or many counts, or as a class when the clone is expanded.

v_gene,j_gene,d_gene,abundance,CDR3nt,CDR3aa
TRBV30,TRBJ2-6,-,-,TGTGCCCGACATTCTGGGGCCAACGTCCTGACTTTC,CARHSGANVLTF
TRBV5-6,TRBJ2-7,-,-,TGTGCCAGCAGCTTGGCTTACGAGCAGTACTTC,CASSLAYEQYF
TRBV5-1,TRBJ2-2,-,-,TGCGCCAGCAGCCGAGGGGACTTGAACACCGGGGAGCTGTTTTTT,CASSRGDLNTGELFF
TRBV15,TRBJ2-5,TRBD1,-,TGTGCCACCGCTTCCGGGACAGAGAAATTCCAAGAGACCCAGTACTTC,CATASGTEKFQETQYF
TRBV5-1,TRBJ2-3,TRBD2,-,TGCGCCAGCAGCAGGACTAGCGGGAGAACAGATACGCAGTATTTT,CASSRTSGRTDTQYF
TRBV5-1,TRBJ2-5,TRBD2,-,TGCGCCAGCAGCTCCCCCGGTAGCGGGAGGGCCTCCGGGGAGACCCAGTACTTC,CASSSPGSGRASGETQYF
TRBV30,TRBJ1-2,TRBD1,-,TGTGCCTGGACAGGGGGCTACTATGGCTACACCTTC,CAWTGGYYGYTF
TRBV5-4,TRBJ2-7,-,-,TGTGCCAGCAGTTGGGACAATTTCAGCGAGCAGTACTTC,CASSWDNFSEQYF
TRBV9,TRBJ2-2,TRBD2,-,TGTGCCAGCAGCGCGACCGGGACTAGCGGAATCACCGGGGAGCTGTTTTTT,CASSATGTSGITGELFF
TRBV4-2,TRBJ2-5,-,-,TGTGCCAGCAGTAGGGGGTACCAAGAGACCCAGTACTTC,CASSRGYQETQYF
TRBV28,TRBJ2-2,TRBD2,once,TGTGCCAGCAGTCCCGTTACTAGCGAGAACACCGGGGAGCTGTTTTTT,CASSPVTSENTGELFF
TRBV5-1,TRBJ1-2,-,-,TGCGCCAGCAGCTTGGCAGGGGATGGCTACACCTTC,CASSLAGDGYTF
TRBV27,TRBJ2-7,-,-,TGTGCCAGCAGTAGGCATTGGAGCTCCTACGAGCAGTACTTC,CASSRHWSSYEQYF
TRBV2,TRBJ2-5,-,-,TGTGCCAGCAGTGTTAGACAACAAGAGACCCAGTACTTC,CASSVRQQETQYF
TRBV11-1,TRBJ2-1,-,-,TGTGCCAGGGGGCCCCCAATCGATGAGCAGTTCTTC,CARGPPIDEQFF
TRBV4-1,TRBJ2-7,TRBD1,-,TGCGCCAGCAGCCAAGATGCAGGGGGCGCGTACGAGCAGTACTTC,CASSQDAGGAYEQYF
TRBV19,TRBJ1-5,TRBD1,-,TGTGCCAGTAGTAACAGGGGAACAGAGCCCCAGCATTTT,CASSNRGTEPQHF
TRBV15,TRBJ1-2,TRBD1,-,TGTGCCACCAGCAGAGATCGGGGGACAGAGGGCTACACCTTC,CATSRDRGTEGYTF
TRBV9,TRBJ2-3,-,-,TGTGCCAGCAGCCCCGCGGCTAGCACAGATACGCAGTATTTT,CASSPAASTDTQYF
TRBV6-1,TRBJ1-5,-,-,TGTGCCAGCAGTGAAAGCTTTTACAGGGCAGTCAATCAGCCCCAGCATTTT,CASSESFYRAVNQPQHF
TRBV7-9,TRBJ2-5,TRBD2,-,TGTGCCAGCAGACAGGGGACTAGCGGGATAGAGACCCAGTACTTC,CASRQGTSGIETQYF
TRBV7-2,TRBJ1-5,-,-,TGTGCCAGCACCTCTCGCCCGGGGGATTCTAGCAATCAGCCCCAGCATTTT,CASTSRPGDSSNQPQHF
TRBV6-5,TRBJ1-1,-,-,TGTGCCAGCAGGCAGGGGAAGAGCACTGAAGCTTTCTTT,CASRQGKSTEAFF
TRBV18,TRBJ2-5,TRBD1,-,TGTGCCAGCTCGGTGGGACAGGGACTCCAAGAGACCCAGTACTTC,CASSVGQGLQETQYF
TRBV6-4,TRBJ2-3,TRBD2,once,TGTGCCAGCAGTGATAGCGGGGAGCTCACAGATACGCAGTATTTT,CASSDSGELTDTQYF
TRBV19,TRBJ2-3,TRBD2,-,TGTGCCAGTAGTAAAGGACTAGCGGGAGTGGATACGCAGTATTTT,CASSKGLAGVDTQYF
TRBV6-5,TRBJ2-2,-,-,TGTGCCAGCACAGGGGTGTACACCGGGGAGCTGTTTTTT,CASTGVYTGELFF
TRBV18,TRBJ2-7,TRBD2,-,TGTGCCAGCTCACCCCCAATTAGCGGGGTCCCCGAGCAGTACTTC,CASSPPISGVPEQYF
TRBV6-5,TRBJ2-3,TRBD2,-,TGTGCCAGCAGCCATCTAGCGGGAGGCGGTGATACGCAGTATTTT,CASSHLAGGGDTQYF
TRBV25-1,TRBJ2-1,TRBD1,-,TGTGCCAGCAGTTTTTCTCCGACAGGGCCCCTCACGGACAATGAGCAGTTCTTC,CASSFSPTGPLTDNEQFF
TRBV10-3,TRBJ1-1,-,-,TGTGCCATCAGTGATACCAGGGGGAACACTGAAGCTTTCTTT,CAISDTRGNTEAFF
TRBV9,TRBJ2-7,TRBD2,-,TGTGCCAGCAGCCTCACTAGCGCCTCCACCGAGCAGTACTTC,CASSLTSASTEQYF
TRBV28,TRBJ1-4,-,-,TGTGCCAGCAGTTTACCCCGGGGGGGGAATGAAAAACTGTTTTTT,CASSLPRGGNEKLFF
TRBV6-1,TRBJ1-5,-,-,TGTGCCAGCAGTGAAGCACAGGCAGCATATCAGCCCCAGCATTTT,CASSEAQAAYQPQHF
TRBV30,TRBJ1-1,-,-,TGTGCCTGGAGCCACCCAGGGTTCGCTGAAGCTTTCTTT,CAWSHPGFAEAFF
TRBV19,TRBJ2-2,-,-,TGTGCCAGTAGTATACCGGGACACAACACCGGGGAGCTGTTTTTT,CASSIPGHNTGELFF
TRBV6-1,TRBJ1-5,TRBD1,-,TGTGCCAGCAGTTTGACAGGGGTTGAACAGCCCCAGCATTTT,CASSLTGVEQPQHF
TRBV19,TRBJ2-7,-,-,TGTGCCAGTAGCCTGGGGGGAAACTACGAGCAGTACTTC,CASSLGGNYEQYF
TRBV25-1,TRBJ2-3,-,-,TGTGCCAGCAGTTCTCCCAGGGGAGAAGGCACAGATACGCAGTATTTT,CASSSPRGEGTDTQYF
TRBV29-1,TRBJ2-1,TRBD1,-,TGCAGCGTTGTTCCACGACAGGGGAAGAATGAGCAGTTCTTC,CSVVPRQGKNEQFF
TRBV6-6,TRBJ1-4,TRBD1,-,TGTGCCAGCAGTTCCCGACAGGGGACTAATGAAAAACTGTTTTTT,CASSSRQGTNEKLFF
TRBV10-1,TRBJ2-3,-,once,TGCGCCAGCAGTGAGATGGCAGGTCCCACAGATACGCAGTATTTT,CASSEMAGPTDTQYF
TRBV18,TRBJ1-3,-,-,TGTGCCAGCTCACCACGGAGGTCCGCTGGAAACACCATATATTTT,CASSPRRSAGNTIYF
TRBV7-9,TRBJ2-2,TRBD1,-,TGTGCCAGCAGCCGGACCGACAGGGGCTCCATCTGGGGGGAGCTGTTTTTT,CASSRTDRGSIWGELFF
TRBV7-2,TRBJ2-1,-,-,TGTGCCAGCAGCTTCTCAGGGACACAGTTCTTC,CASSFSGTQFF